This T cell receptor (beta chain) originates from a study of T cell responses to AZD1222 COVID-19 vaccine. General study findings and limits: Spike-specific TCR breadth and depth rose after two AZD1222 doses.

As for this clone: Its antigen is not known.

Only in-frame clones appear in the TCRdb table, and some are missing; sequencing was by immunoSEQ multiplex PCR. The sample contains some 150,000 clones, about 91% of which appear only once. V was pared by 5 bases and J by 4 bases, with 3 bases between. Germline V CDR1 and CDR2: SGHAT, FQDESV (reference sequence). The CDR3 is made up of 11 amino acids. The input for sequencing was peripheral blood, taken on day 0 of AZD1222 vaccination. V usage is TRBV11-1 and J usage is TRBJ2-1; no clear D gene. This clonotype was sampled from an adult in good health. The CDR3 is CASSQYNEQFF. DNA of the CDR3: TGTGCCAGCAGCCAGTACAATGAGCAGTTCTTC.